This entry lists 12 T cell receptor beta chains sequenced from one sample in a study of cytomegalovirus exposure and HLA in healthy donors. Primers: 60 Vbeta forward and 13 Jbeta reverse. Libraries were prepared by immunoSEQ multiplex PCR; TCRdb keeps only in-frame clonotypes and omits some of them. The table includes 80,000 or so clones, 75% to 85% detected once. The sequenced sample was PBMCs. The receptor source for this set is a man aged 35 to 55 in good health and CMV-seronegative.

The chain employs TRBV9 and TRBJ2-7; weak D call: TRBD2 (7 bases). The CDR3 runs 13 residues. Germline CDR1 and CDR2: SGDLS and YYNGEE. Trimming stripped 4 bases from V and 4 bases from J, with 12 bases between. The CDR3 DNA reads as TGTGCCAGCAGCCTGGGGGGGCCATACGAGCAGTACTTC. Amino acids: CASSLGGPYEQYF.

CDR3 sequence reads: CASSQARYRGNEQFF. The CDR3, as DNA: TGCGCCAGCAGCCAAGCCCGTTACCGGGGCAATGAGCAGTTCTTC. This chain connects TRBV4-3 to TRBJ2-1, with D maybe TRBD2 (5 bases). CDR1 LGHNA and CDR2 YSLEER come from the germline V gene. The CDR3 consists of 15 residues. Trimming took 1 base from V and 6 from J, leaving 13 bases between them.

The chain recombines TRBV30 with TRBJ2-3, with a weak D call TRBD2 (6 bases). Germline CDR1 GTSNPN, CDR2 SVGIG (reference sequence). V was trimmed by 0 bases and J by 2 bases, leaving 30 bases between them. The CDR3 totals 21 residues. The CDR3 region has the DNA TGTGCCTGGAGTGTACCCAGAACCTGGCTAGACCCGAGGACTAACACAGATACGCAGTATTTT. As protein: CAWSVPRTWLDPRTNTDTQYF.

The rearrangement uses TRBV29-1 and TRBJ2-5, with D hard to call. This CDR3 has 13 residues. V dropped 2 bases and J dropped 2 bases, with 9 bases sitting between them. Germline CDR1 is SQVTM and CDR2 is ANQGSEA. The chain's CDR3 is CSVERQEQETQYF. CDR3 coding DNA: TGCAGCGTTGAACGGCAGGAACAAGAGACCCAGTACTTC.

This sequence joins TRBV4-1 and TRBJ1-2; a possible D gene is TRBD1 (6 bases). With 4 bases removed from V and 5 bases from J, the gap between germline ends came to 14 bases. Germline V gene sequence: CDR1 MGHRA, CDR2 YSYEKL. The CDR3 consists of 14 residues. In DNA form, the CDR3 reads TGCGCCAGCAGCCTAAGGGGGGGAATGTATGGCTACACCTTC. As protein: CASSLRGGMYGYTF.

V and J are TRBV10-3 and TRBJ2-5; TRBD1 aligns across 7 bases. This CDR3 has 13 amino acids. Trimming at V came to 5 bases and at J to 5 bases, leaving 5 bases not matched to a gene. CDR1 and CDR2 (germline): ENHRY, SYGVKD. The CDR3 here is CAISKGQLETQYF. As DNA, the CDR3 is TGTGCCATCAGTAAGGGACAGTTGGAGACCCAGTACTTC.

The chain is built from TRBV19 and TRBJ1-1, with a possible D match to TRBD1 (5 bases). The length of the CDR3 is 15 residues. V gave up 4 bases and J gave up 4 bases, with 16 bases separating them. Germline loops: CDR1 LNHDA, CDR2 SQIVND (reference sequence). The DNA for the CDR3 is TGTGCCAGTAGTAGCGGGGGATGGCGGGCCACTGAAGCTTTCTTT. Translation: CASSSGGWRATEAFF.

The chain carries TRBV11-1 and TRBJ1-1, with 9 bases lining up with TRBD1. Germline CDR1 SGHAT, CDR2 FQDESV (reference sequence). The V gene end was trimmed by 1 base and the J gene end by 4 bases; junction bases not matched to a gene: 1. The CDR3 is 14 amino acids. The CDR3 is CASSLEDRGTEAFF. The CDR3 nucleotides read TGTGCCAGCAGCTTAGAGGACAGGGGCACTGAAGCTTTCTTT.

This chain connects TRBV14 to TRBJ2-1; 7 bases match TRBD1. CDR1 SGHDN and CDR2 FVKESK come from the germline V gene. This CDR3 is built from 14 residues. Trimming took 8 bases from V and 5 from J; bases not matched to a gene: 9. The CDR3 spells CASAARGTDNEQFF. The CDR3 nucleotides are TGTGCCAGCGCCGCGAGAGGGACAGACAATGAGCAGTTCTTC.

The CDR3 loop reads CASSPLGGNTEAFF. The CDR3 region has the DNA TGTGCCAGCAGCCCCCTCGGGGGAAACACTGAAGCTTTCTTT. The J gene is TRBJ1-1, the V gene TRBV9, with D perhaps TRBD1 (5 bases). The CDR3 runs 14 residues. From germline, CDR1 is SGDLS and CDR2 YYNGEE. Trimming shortened V by 4 bases and J by 2 bases, and 12 bases separated the two germline ends. Variable domain in full (rest from reference TRBV9 and TRBJ1-1): DSGVTQTPKHLITATGQRVTLRCSPRSGDLSVYWYQQSLDQGLQFLIQYYNGEERAKGNILERFSAQQFPDLHSELNLSSLELGDSALYFCASSPLGGNTEAFFGQGTRLTVV.

V and J are TRBV19 and TRBJ1-5; 8 bases fit TRBD1. This CDR3 spans 18 amino acids. Trimming took 4 bases from V and 0 from J; bases not matched to a gene: 11. Looked up from germline, CDR1 is LNHDA and CDR2 is SQIVND (reference sequence). CDR3 sequence reads: CASSTHRGTWDSNQPQHF. CDR3 coding DNA: TGTGCCAGTAGTACCCACAGGGGGACATGGGATAGCAATCAGCCCCAGCATTTT. Looking up the rest from reference TRBV19 and TRBJ1-5 gives the full variable domain: DGGITQSPKYLFRKEGQNVTLSCEQNLNHDAMYWYRQDPGQGLRLIYYSQIVNDFQKGDIAEGYSVSREKKESFPLTVTSAQKNPTAFYLCASSTHRGTWDSNQPQHFGDGTRLSIL.

This clone was seen just once. The rearrangement joins TRBV2 to TRBJ2-7, with 9 nucleotides matching TRBD1. This CDR3 is 15 amino acids long. With V trimmed by 6 bases and J by 7 bases, 13 bases remained unmatched. Germline V CDR1 and CDR2: SNHLY, FYNNEI. CDR3 coding DNA: TGTGCCAGCAGCGCGAGGACAGGGGCCCCGTTTGAGCAGTACTTC. It yields the protein CASSARTGAPFEQYF.